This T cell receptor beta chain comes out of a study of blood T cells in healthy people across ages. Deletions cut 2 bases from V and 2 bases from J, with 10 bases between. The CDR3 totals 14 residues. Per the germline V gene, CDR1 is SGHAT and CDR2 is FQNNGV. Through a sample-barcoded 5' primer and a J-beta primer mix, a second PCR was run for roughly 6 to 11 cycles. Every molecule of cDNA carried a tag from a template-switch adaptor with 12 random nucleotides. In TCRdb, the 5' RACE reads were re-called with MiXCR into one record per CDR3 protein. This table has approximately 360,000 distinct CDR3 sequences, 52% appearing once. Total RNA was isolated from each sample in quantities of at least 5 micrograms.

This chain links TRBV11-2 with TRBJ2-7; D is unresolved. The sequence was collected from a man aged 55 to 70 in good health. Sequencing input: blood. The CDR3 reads CASSLYRTPYEQYF. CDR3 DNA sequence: TGTGCCAGCAGCTTATATAGGACCCCCTACGAGCAGTACTTC.